This T cell receptor beta chain is from a study of T cell repertoires in cytomegalovirus infection. Study findings and constraints: HLA-C-restricted, CMV-specific TCR beta clonotypes were dominant ex vivo.

The germline gives CDR1 DFQATT, CDR2 SNEGSKA (reference sequence). This CDR3 comprises 14 residues. Trimming took off 6 bases at V and 2 bases at J, with 14 bases between the two ends. A single count supports this clonotype. Antigen unknown. One entry per CDR3 protein results from TCRdb running MiXCR on the reads. The sample shows roughly 760,000 distinct CDR3 sequences, approximately 34% of them seen only once. Sequenced: PBMCs. The chain links TRBV20-1 to TRBJ1-5; tentatively, D is TRBD1 (5 bases). The receptor comes from a human donor in good health (CMV status not recorded). Some clones in this sample may be carry-over from other donors' samples. The CDR3 coding sequence is TGCAGTGCAAGCCCCGGGGCCGGCAATCAGCCCCAGCATTTT. This sequence encodes CSASPGAGNQPQHF.